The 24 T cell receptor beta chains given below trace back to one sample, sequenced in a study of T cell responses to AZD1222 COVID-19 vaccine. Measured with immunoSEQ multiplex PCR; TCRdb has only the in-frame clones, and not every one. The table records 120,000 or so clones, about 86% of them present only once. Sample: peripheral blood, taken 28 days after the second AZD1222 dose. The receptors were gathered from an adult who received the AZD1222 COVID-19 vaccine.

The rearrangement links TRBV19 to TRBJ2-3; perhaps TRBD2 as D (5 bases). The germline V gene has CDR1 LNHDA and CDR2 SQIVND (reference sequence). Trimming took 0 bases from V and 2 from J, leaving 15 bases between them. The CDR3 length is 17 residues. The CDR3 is CASSIDLGGRNTDTQYF. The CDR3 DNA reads TGTGCCAGTAGTATAGATTTGGGCGGGCGAAACACAGATACGCAGTATTTT.

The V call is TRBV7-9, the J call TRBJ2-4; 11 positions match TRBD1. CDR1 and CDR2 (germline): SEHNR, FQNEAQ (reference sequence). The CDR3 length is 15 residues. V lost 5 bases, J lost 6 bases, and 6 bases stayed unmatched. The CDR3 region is CASSLGTGGSNIQYF. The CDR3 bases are TGTGCCAGCAGCCTCGGGACAGGGGGGTCAAACATTCAGTACTTC. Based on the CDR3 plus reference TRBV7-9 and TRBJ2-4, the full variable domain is DTGVSQNPRHKITKRGQNVTFRCDPISEHNRLYWYRQTLGQGPEFLTYFQNEAQLEKSRLLSDRFSAERPKGSFSTLEIQRTEQGDSAMYLCASSLGTGGSNIQYFGAGTRLSVL.

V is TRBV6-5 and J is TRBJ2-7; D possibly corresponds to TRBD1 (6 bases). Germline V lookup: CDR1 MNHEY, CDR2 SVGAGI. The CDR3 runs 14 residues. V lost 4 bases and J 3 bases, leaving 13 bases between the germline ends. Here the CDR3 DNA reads TGTGCCAGCAGTTCCTGGGACAATCGCTACGAGCAGTACTTC. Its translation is CASSSWDNRYEQYF.

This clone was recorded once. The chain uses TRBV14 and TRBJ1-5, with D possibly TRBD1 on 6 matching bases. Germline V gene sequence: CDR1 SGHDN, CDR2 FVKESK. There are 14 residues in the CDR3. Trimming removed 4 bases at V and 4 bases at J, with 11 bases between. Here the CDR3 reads CASSRNRVNQPQHF. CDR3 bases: TGTGCCAGCAGCCGAAACAGGGTGAATCAGCCCCAGCATTTT.

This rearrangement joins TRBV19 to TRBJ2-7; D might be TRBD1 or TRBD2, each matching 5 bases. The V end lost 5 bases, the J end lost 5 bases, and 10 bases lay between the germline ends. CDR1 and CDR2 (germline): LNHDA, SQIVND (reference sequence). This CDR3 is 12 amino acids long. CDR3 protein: CASSLRGHEQYF. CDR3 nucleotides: TGTGCCAGTAGTTTGAGGGGCCACGAGCAGTACTTC.

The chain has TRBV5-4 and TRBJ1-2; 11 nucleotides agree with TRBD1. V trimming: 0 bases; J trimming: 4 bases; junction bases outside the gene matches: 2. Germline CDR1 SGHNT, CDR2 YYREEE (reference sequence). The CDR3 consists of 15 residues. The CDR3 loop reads CASSLGTGGGYGYTF. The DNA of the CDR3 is TGTGCCAGCAGCTTGGGGACAGGGGGCGGCTATGGCTACACCTTC.

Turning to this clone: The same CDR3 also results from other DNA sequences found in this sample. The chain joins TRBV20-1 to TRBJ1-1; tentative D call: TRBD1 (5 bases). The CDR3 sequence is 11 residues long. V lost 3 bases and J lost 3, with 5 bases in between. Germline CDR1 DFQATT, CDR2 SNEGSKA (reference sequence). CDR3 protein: CSARGDTEAFF. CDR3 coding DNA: TGCAGTGCTAGGGGGGACACTGAAGCTTTCTTT.

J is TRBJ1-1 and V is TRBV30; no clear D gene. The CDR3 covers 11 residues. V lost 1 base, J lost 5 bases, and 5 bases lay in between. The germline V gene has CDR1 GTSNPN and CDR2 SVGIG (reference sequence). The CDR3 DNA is TGTGCCTGGAGTGAAGTGACTGAAGCTTTCTTT. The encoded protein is CAWSEVTEAFF.

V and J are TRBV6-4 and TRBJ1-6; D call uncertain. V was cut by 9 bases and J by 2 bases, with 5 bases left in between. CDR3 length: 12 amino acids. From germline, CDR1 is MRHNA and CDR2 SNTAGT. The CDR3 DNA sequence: TGTGCCAGTGGGCCCTATAATTCACCCCTCCACTTT. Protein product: CASGPYNSPLHF.

CDR3 region: CSVVGGSGNTIYF. As DNA, the CDR3 is TGCAGCGTTGTGGGGGGCTCTGGAAACACCATATATTTT. The rearrangement links TRBV29-1 to TRBJ1-3, with D possibly TRBD1 on 5 matching bases. The CDR3 covers 13 residues. The V end lost 4 bases, the J end lost 0 bases, and 7 bases lay between the germline ends. The germline V gene has CDR1 SQVTM and CDR2 ANQGSEA. Filled out from reference TRBV29-1 and TRBJ1-3, the complete variable domain reads SAVISQKPSRDICQRGTSLTIQCQVDSQVTMMFWYRQQPGQSLTLIATANQGSEATYESGFVIDKFPISRPNLTFSTLTVSNMSPEDSSIYLCSVVGGSGNTIYFGEGSWLTVV.

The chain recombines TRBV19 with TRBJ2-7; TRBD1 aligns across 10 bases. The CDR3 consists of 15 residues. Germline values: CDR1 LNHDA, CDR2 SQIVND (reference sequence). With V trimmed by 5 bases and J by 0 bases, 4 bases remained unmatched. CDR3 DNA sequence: TGTGCCAGTAGTTCGACAGGGGGCGGCTCCTACGAGCAGTACTTC. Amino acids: CASSSTGGGSYEQYF.

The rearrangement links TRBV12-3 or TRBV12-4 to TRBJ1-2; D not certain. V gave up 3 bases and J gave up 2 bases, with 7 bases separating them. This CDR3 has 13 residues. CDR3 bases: TGTGCCAGCAGTTTTAACAGCAACTATGGCTACACCTTC. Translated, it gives CASSFNSNYGYTF.

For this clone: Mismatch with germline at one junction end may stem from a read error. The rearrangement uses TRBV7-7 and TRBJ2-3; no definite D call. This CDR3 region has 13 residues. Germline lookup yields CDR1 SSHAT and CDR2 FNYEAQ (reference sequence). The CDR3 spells CASSLGWGDTQYF. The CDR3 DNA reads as TGTGCTAGCAGCTTGGGCTGGGGAGATACGCAGTATTTT.

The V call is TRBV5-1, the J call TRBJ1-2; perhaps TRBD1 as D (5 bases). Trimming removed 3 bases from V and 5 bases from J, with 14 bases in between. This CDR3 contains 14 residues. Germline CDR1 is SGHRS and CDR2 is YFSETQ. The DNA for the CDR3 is TGCGCCAGCAGCTCGGACGGTGGGGGGTATGGCTACACCTTC. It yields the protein CASSSDGGGYGYTF.

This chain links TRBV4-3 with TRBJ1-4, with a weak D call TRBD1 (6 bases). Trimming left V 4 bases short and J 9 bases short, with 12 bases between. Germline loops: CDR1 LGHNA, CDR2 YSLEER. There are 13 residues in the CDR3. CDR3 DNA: TGCGCCAGCAGCCCTGCTCGGGGGCAAAAACTGTTTTTT. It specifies CASSPARGQKLFF.

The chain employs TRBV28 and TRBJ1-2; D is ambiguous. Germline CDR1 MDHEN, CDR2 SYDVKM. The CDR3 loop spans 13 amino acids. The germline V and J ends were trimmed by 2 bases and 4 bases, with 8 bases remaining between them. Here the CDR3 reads CASSLRASYGYTF. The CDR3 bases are TGTGCCAGCAGTTTAAGGGCAAGCTATGGCTACACCTTC.

The CDR3 nucleotides read TGTGCTAGTGGTGCCTTCGGGACAGGCTATGGCTACACCTTC. Amino acid sequence: CASGAFGTGYGYTF. The chain couples TRBV12-5 to TRBJ1-2; 8 nucleotides align to TRBD1. From germline, CDR1 is LGHNT and CDR2 FRNRAP. V lost 5 bases, J lost 4 bases, and 6 bases stayed unmatched. This CDR3 has 14 residues.

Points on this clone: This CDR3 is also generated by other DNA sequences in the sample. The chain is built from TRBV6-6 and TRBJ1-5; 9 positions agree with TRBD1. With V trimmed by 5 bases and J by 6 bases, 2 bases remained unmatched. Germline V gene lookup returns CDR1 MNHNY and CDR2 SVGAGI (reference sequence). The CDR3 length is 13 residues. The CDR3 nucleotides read TGTGCCAGCAGTAGGGGACAGGGTCAGCCCCAGCATTTT. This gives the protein CASSRGQGQPQHF.

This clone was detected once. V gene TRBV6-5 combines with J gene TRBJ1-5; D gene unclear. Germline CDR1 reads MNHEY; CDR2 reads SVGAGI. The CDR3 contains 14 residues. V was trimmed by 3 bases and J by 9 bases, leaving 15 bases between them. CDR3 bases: TGTGCCAGCAGTTATAGTATCGGTTCCGGGCCCCAGCATTTT. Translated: CASSYSIGSGPQHF.

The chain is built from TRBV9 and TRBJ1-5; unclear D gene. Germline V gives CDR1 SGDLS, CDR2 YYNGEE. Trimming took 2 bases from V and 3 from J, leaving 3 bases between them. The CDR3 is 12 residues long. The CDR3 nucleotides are TGTGCCAGCAGCGTCCTCAATCAGCCCCAGCATTTT. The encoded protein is CASSVLNQPQHF.

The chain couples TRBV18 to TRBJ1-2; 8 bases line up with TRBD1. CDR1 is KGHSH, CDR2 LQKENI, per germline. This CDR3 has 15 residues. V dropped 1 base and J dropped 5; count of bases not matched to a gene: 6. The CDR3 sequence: CASSPQGQGLYGYTF. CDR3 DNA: TGTGCCAGCTCACCACAAGGACAGGGTCTTTATGGCTACACCTTC.

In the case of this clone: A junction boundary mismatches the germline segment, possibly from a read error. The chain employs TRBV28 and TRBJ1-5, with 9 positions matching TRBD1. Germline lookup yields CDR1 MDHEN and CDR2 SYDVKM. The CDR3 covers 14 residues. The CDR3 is CASSSGQGNRPQHF. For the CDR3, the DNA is TGTGCCAGCAGTTCGGGACAGGGTAATCGGCCCCAGCATTTT.

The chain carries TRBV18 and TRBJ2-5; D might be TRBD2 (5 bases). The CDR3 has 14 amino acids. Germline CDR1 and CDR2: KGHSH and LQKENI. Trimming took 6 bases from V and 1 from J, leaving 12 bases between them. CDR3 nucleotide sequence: TGTGCCAGCTCCCCCGGGATACTCCAAGAGACCCAGTACTTC. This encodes CASSPGILQETQYF.

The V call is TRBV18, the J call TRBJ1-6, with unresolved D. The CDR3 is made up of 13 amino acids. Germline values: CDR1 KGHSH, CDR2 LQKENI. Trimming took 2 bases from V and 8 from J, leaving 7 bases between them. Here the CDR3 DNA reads TGTGCCAGCTCACCAGATCCTGATTCACCCCTCCACTTT. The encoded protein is CASSPDPDSPLHF. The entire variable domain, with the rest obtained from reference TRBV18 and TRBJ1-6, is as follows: NAGVMQNPRHLVRRRGQEARLRCSPMKGHSHVYWYRQLPEEGLKFMVYLQKENIIDESGMPKERFSAEFPKEGPSILRIQQVVRGDSAAYFCASSPDPDSPLHFGNGTRLTVT.